A selection of T cell receptor beta chains follows, all from one sample in a study of blood T cells in healthy people across ages. Using its own MiXCR run on the 5' RACE reads, TCRdb lists one record per CDR3 protein. The profile covers more than 1,000,000 distinct CDR3 sequences, with about 23% appearing a single time and 0.75% taken by the ten largest. This sample also appeared in a second study, on T cells of mothers and their children.

Sequencing was done on a sample of blood. The receptors were sampled from a girl aged 2-9 years in good health. The CDR3 runs from the conserved cysteine through the conserved F or W. Clone size is shown for a subset of rows, as once, few, many or a class of expanded clone.

abundance	v_gene	j_gene	CDR3aa
few	TRBV7-9	TRBJ1-4	CASRRVPNEKLFF
.	TRBV7-8	TRBJ2-5	CASSSTPAPKETQYF
few	TRBV9	TRBJ2-5	CASSVGGWRGETQYF
few	TRBV7-2	TRBJ2-3	CASSSSLGVTDTQYF
.	TRBV9	TRBJ2-2	CASSVQRTGNTGELFF
.	TRBV5-1	TRBJ2-5	CASSGSGLGRTQYF
.	TRBV5-1	TRBJ1-1	CASSLDRKNAEAFF
.	TRBV29-1	.	CSVADRDYEQYF
.	TRBV4-1	.	CASRTIGTSEYEQYF
.	TRBV16	TRBJ1-2	CASSQSPPGLWGYTF
.	TRBV10-3	TRBJ1-5	CATGAVSQPQHF
few	TRBV19	TRBJ1-2	CASSGLNGYTF
.	TRBV12-3/TRBV12-4	.	CASSLAPGLAYEQYF
few	TRBV5-1	TRBJ2-5	CASSFSAETQYF
.	TRBV5-1	.	CASSLLGPSEQYF
.	TRBV7-2	TRBJ1-2	CASSLLRQKGYTF
.	TRBV6-4	TRBJ2-1	CASSDGSGEQFF
few	TRBV5-1	.	CASSLLRAGAYEQYF
few	TRBV27	TRBJ1-3	CASSRGVSGNTIYF
.	TRBV27	TRBJ2-3	CASSLAEGQIFAQYF
few	TRBV7-3	TRBJ2-3	CASSSHGLYADTQYF
.	TRBV6-2/TRBV6-3	TRBJ1-1	CASSYSAGTFGLNTEAFF
.	TRBV7-2	TRBJ2-5	CANSFGLRETQYF
few	TRBV10-2	TRBJ2-5	CASSDWRVVTQYF
many	TRBV7-9	TRBJ2-7	CASSPTPPYEQYF
.	TRBV29-1	TRBJ2-3	CSAQGAITDTQYF
.	TRBV20-1	.	CSASQGRPTPYEQYF
.	TRBV6-5	TRBJ2-5	CASSFTRVGDSYGQYF
.	TRBV29-1	TRBJ2-7	CSVARSTTPSYEQYF
few	TRBV4-1	TRBJ2-5	CASSHIAGAEGETQYF
few	TRBV3-1	TRBJ2-3	CASSQERSGPPSDTQYF
few	TRBV11-2	TRBJ2-7	CASRTSDLSYEQYF
.	TRBV12-3/TRBV12-4	TRBJ2-1	CASRGPSSYNEQFF
few	TRBV29-1	TRBJ1-3	CSVREAGGNTIYF
.	TRBV15	TRBJ2-7	CATSRDITSGSHEQYF
.	TRBV2	TRBJ2-2	CASIQAGELFF
few	TRBV28	.	CASSMGTAPSYEQYF
few	TRBV20-1	TRBJ1-5	CSARGGGEVQPQHF
.	TRBV7-2	.	CASSLGLDAPYEQYF
few	TRBV12-3/TRBV12-4	TRBJ1-4	CASLDRGATMAEKLFF
few	TRBV20-1	.	CSARGGGTYEQYF
few	TRBV7-2	TRBJ1-1	CASTSADTEAFF
.	TRBV12-3/TRBV12-4	TRBJ2-7	CASSLDRVHERYF
few	TRBV20-1	TRBJ2-3	CSARDLVSTDTQYF
few	TRBV4-2	.	CASSFSQGEGETQYF
.	TRBV7-2	TRBJ2-1	CASSPLLYNEQFF
few	TRBV11-2	TRBJ2-7	CASSLSSGDHYEQYF
.	TRBV7-9	TRBJ1-1	CASSLARTGTSEAFF
.	TRBV5-1	TRBJ2-5	CASSFSFDAPEETQYF
.	TRBV7-9	TRBJ2-3	CASSSPTSGFHIPTDTQYF
.	TRBV3-1	TRBJ1-5	CASSQGRSQPQHF
few	TRBV5-6	TRBJ2-3	CASSFPGLARYTDTQYF
.	TRBV4-2	TRBJ1-4	CASSPNPGTTDEKLFF
.	TRBV20-1	TRBJ2-1	CSAREQRGVHEQFF
.	TRBV6-5	TRBJ2-6	CASSTQVAGANVLTF
.	TRBV27	.	CASSLSGQGKRTYEQYF
.	TRBV4-1	TRBJ2-2	CASSQFSGSGDTGELFF
.	TRBV12-3/TRBV12-4	TRBJ1-2	CASSGQGTLLSYGYTF
once	TRBV13	TRBJ2-1	CASSLPRGLARDNEQFF